This T cell receptor beta chain was sequenced for a study of post-analysis software for immune sequencing data. Overall study results and limits: Relative to controls, patients had 4 or 5 TRBV segments at higher frequency, with TRBV5-6, TRBV5-1 and TRBV20-1 among these. Co-batched samples clustered tightly together by F measure. Significantly decreased normalized Chao1 diversity was recorded for multiple sclerosis patients relative to controls.

This clonotype was detected a few times. Its antigen is not known. The CDR3 has 14 residues. Germline CDR1 ENHRY, CDR2 SYGVKD. Trimming cost V 4 bases and J 6 bases; bases outside gene matches: 6. TCR beta cDNA libraries had unique molecular identifiers. TCRdb re-analysed the PCR reads in MiXCR, keeping a single row per CDR3 protein. The sample shows roughly 730,000 distinct CDR3 sequences, approximately 30% of them seen only once. This receptor was identified in a girl aged 10 to 17 with multiple sclerosis. The V gene is TRBV10-3, the J gene TRBJ2-7, with 10 positions matching TRBD1. Sequencing input: blood. The DNA of the CDR3 is TGTGCCATCAGTGGTGGGACAGGGGCCGTCGAGCAGTACTTC. Encoded protein: CAISGGTGAVEQYF.